Listed here are 18 T cell receptor beta chains from one sample, sequenced in a study of blood T cell repertoires in COVID-19. Repertoires were generated with immunoSEQ multiplex PCR, while TCRdb's copy carries only in-frame clones and drops some. The table lists 220,000 or so clones, about four fifths of them singletons. The sample taken for sequencing was PBMCs or T cells enriched from blood (not recorded which). These receptor sequences come from a woman between 40 and 55 years old who had recovered from COVID-19.

The rearrangement links TRBV19 to TRBJ2-1; D might be TRBD1 (5 bases). The ends were cut back, 8 bases at V and 5 bases at J, with 16 bases in the middle. The CDR3 is 14 residues long. CDR1 and CDR2 (germline): LNHDA, SQIVND (reference sequence). CDR3 amino acids: CASGALGPDNEQFF. CDR3 sequence (DNA): TGTGCCAGTGGGGCTCTTGGTCCCGACAATGAGCAGTTCTTC.

J is TRBJ1-4 and V is TRBV2; possibly TRBD1 for D (6 bases). Germline V gene sequence: CDR1 SNHLY, CDR2 FYNNEI. V was trimmed by 5 bases and J by 4 bases, leaving 14 bases between them. This CDR3 comprises 15 residues. CDR3 loop: CASSSRGVGNEKLFF. The CDR3 DNA sequence: TGTGCCAGCAGTTCCAGGGGCGTCGGTAATGAAAAACTGTTTTTT.

This clone was seen only a few times. The rearrangement links TRBV28 to TRBJ1-5; 7 bases match TRBD1. The CDR3 extends over 14 amino acids. Germline assignment: CDR1 MDHEN and CDR2 SYDVKM. J lost 4 bases, V lost 6 bases, and 6 bases had no gene match. CDR3 region: CASSPDRDNQPQHF. Written as DNA, the CDR3 is TGTGCCAGCAGCCCTGACAGGGATAATCAGCCCCAGCATTTT.

This chain connects TRBV5-1 to TRBJ2-3, with D tentatively TRBD1 (5 bases). This CDR3 contains 14 residues. The germline gives CDR1 SGHRS, CDR2 YFSETQ. Trimming took off 3 bases at V and 6 bases at J, with 14 bases between the two ends. The CDR3 is CASSSAQGPDTQYF. For the CDR3, the DNA is TGCGCCAGCAGCTCGGCCCAGGGCCCGGATACGCAGTATTTT.

The chain carries TRBV4-2 and TRBJ2-1, with a tentative D call TRBD2 (6 bases). This CDR3 contains 19 residues. Trimming took off 3 bases at V and 0 bases at J, with 21 bases between the two ends. From germline, CDR1 is LGHNA and CDR2 YNFKEQ. The CDR3 DNA follows: TGTGCCAGCAGCCAGGGGAACCGATACCGGGGGAGCTCCTACAATGAGCAGTTCTTC. It yields the protein CASSQGNRYRGSSYNEQFF.

This chain joins TRBV19 and TRBJ2-3; 9 nucleotides line up with TRBD2. This CDR3 spans 17 amino acids. The trim removed 1 base at V and 5 bases at J, leaving 10 bases unmatched. Germline V gene sequence: CDR1 LNHDA, CDR2 SQIVND (reference sequence). CDR3 sequence reads: CASSIGSAGGLRDTQYF. DNA for the CDR3: TGTGCCAGTAGTATAGGGTCGGCGGGAGGGCTTAGAGATACGCAGTATTTT. Full variable domain (missing parts from reference TRBV19 and TRBJ2-3): DGGITQSPKYLFRKEGQNVTLSCEQNLNHDAMYWYRQDPGQGLRLIYYSQIVNDFQKGDIAEGYSVSREKKESFPLTVTSAQKNPTAFYLCASSIGSAGGLRDTQYFGPGTRLTVL.

This clone was detected only once. The chain is built from TRBV29-1 and TRBJ1-1, with 8 bases aligning to TRBD1. Unmatched junction bases numbered 8, after V lost 8 bases and J lost 3 bases. CDR1 is SQVTM and CDR2 is ANQGSEA in the germline V gene. There are 13 residues in the CDR3. The CDR3: CSTRQGRHTEAFF. The CDR3 coding sequence is TGCAGCACACGACAGGGGAGGCACACTGAAGCTTTCTTT.

CDR3 sequence reads: CASRDSAGGTGNTIYF. The CDR3 DNA sequence: TGCGCCAGCCGCGACAGCGCCGGGGGGACTGGAAACACCATATATTTT. The V gene is TRBV10-2, the J gene TRBJ1-3; a possible D gene is TRBD1 (5 bases). CDR1 and CDR2 (germline): WSHSY, SAAADI. V gave up 8 bases and J gave up 2 bases, with 19 bases separating them. This CDR3 spans 16 amino acids.

The chain employs TRBV19 and TRBJ2-7; D possibly corresponds to TRBD1 (6 bases). V was shortened by 6 bases and J by 4 bases, with 19 bases between the two germline ends. The CDR3 is made up of 15 amino acids. The germline V gene has CDR1 LNHDA and CDR2 SQIVND (reference sequence). CDR3 in DNA: TGTGCCAGTAGCATACAACAGGGAAGCGGTTACGAGCAGTACTTC. Protein product: CASSIQQGSGYEQYF.

A single count supports this clone. The CDR3 DNA is TGTGCCAGCAGTTACAAGCGGGAGGGCAAAAACATTCAGTACTTC. This codes for CASSYKREGKNIQYF. The chain joins TRBV6-5 to TRBJ2-4; 10 bases agree with TRBD2. The ends lost 2 bases at V and 3 bases at J; junction bases unmatched: 1. Per the germline V gene, CDR1 is MNHEY and CDR2 is SVGAGI. The CDR3 spans 15 residues.

J is TRBJ2-3 and V is TRBV7-9; TRBD1 agrees at 7 bases. The ends lost 8 bases at V and 1 base at J; junction bases unmatched: 9. CDR1 is SEHNR and CDR2 is FQNEAQ in the germline V gene (reference sequence). This CDR3 contains 15 residues. The CDR3 sequence: CASVEGTARTDTQYF. The CDR3 DNA reads as TGTGCCAGCGTCGAAGGGACAGCCCGCACAGATACGCAGTATTTT.

The gene calls are TRBV10-3 and TRBJ1-1, with D possibly TRBD1 on 5 matching bases. V was clipped by 3 bases and J by 3 bases, with 11 bases between them. From germline, CDR1 is ENHRY and CDR2 SYGVKD. The CDR3 spans 14 residues. The CDR3 is CAISERTPDTEAFF. The CDR3 bases are TGTGCCATCAGTGAACGGACACCCGACACTGAAGCTTTCTTT.

This clone has just one count. The rearrangement uses TRBV7-2 and TRBJ2-3, with D maybe TRBD2 (5 bases). This CDR3 has 15 amino acids. Germline lookup yields CDR1 SGHTA and CDR2 FQGNSA. With 5 bases removed from V and 5 bases from J, the gap between germline ends came to 17 bases. CDR3 in DNA: TGTGCCAGCAGCCTTCGGACTTTTTATGTAGATACGCAGTATTTT. Protein product: CASSLRTFYVDTQYF.

This CDR3 reads CASSEGLSGYEKLFF. The CDR3 DNA reads TGTGCCAGCAGTGAAGGTTTGTCAGGATATGAAAAACTGTTTTTT. The chain recombines TRBV2 with TRBJ1-4, with unresolved D. The CDR3 covers 15 residues. Germline V CDR1 and CDR2: SNHLY, FYNNEI. V lost 1 base and J 6 bases, leaving 12 bases between the germline ends.

This clone was recorded only once. The V and J genes are TRBV28 and TRBJ2-2, with TRBD1 matching over 12 bases. The V segment lost 6 bases and the J segment 3 bases; nucleotides outside the gene matches: 2. The CDR3 loop spans 15 amino acids. Germline V gene sequence: CDR1 MDHEN, CDR2 SYDVKM. The CDR3 DNA follows: TGTGCCAGCAGGGGACAGGGGGCCTACACCGGGGAGCTGTTTTTT. Its translation is CASRGQGAYTGELFF.

This chain joins TRBV5-1 and TRBJ2-7, with D maybe TRBD2 (5 bases). The germline V gene encodes CDR1 SGHRS and CDR2 YFSETQ. The CDR3 is 16 amino acids. V was cut by 2 bases and J by 1 base, with 16 bases left in between. In DNA, the CDR3 is TGCGCCAGCAGCTTCACCCAAAGTGGGGAGTCCTACGAGCAGTACTTC. Its protein is CASSFTQSGESYEQYF.

The chain recombines TRBV20-1 with TRBJ2-4, with 11 bases that match TRBD2. CDR3 size: 14 residues. J was trimmed by 6 bases and V by 3 bases; bases with no gene match: 4. The germline V gene encodes CDR1 DFQATT and CDR2 SNEGSKA (reference sequence). DNA of the CDR3: TGCAGTGCTAGTCCGGGACTAGCGGTAAACATTCAGTACTTC. Translating it yields CSASPGLAVNIQYF.

The V gene is TRBV28, the J gene TRBJ1-5, with D hard to call. Trimming removed 10 bases from V and 2 bases from J, with 9 bases in between. In germline, CDR1 is MDHEN, CDR2 SYDVKM. CDR3 length: 12 amino acids. The CDR3 region is CATEQGNQPQHF. The CDR3 coding sequence is TGTGCCACCGAGCAGGGCAATCAGCCCCAGCATTTT.